This TCR beta chain came from a study of long-term antiretroviral therapy in people with HIV. Study results and caveats: Whereas controls had wider CDR3 length ranges, HIV repertoires had narrower ones.

This clone has a single count. What it recognizes is unknown. The trim removed 3 bases at V and 6 bases at J, leaving 7 bases unmatched. The CDR3 runs 15 residues. CDR1 MDHEN and CDR2 SYDVKM come from the germline V gene. The immunoSEQ assay was v3.0, run at survey level. The data were produced by immunoSEQ multiplex PCR, yet TCRdb's version contains in-frame clones alone and is incomplete. The sample shows tens of thousands of clones, around 82% of them seen only once. The sequencing here drew on unsorted PBMCs, taken 0.5 years after starting antiretroviral therapy. The gene calls are TRBV28 and TRBJ1-5; 8 bases fit TRBD1. This TCR came from a woman between 35 and 50 years old with HIV. Here the CDR3 reads CASSLYRDRSQPQHF. DNA of the CDR3: TGTGCCAGCAGTTTGTACCGGGACAGGAGTCAGCCCCAGCATTTT.